The 32 T cell receptor beta chains below were found in one sample sequenced in a study of CD8 T cells in Susac syndrome. RNA in amounts of 0.5 to 1 ug was reverse transcribed with random hexamers. One entry per CDR3 protein results from TCRdb running MiXCR on the immunoSEQ multiplex PCR reads. The sample has 80,000 or so distinct CDR3 sequences; about 96% are singletons. Sample: CD8+ T cells from PBMCs. The receptors originated from a human donor with Susac syndrome.

V usage is TRBV9 and J usage is TRBJ2-7; tentatively, D is TRBD2 (6 bases). This CDR3 spans 12 amino acids. With 4 bases removed from V and 5 bases from J, the gap between germline ends came to 10 bases. CDR1 is SGDLS, CDR2 YYNGEE, per germline. This CDR3 reads CASSPGGDEQYF. For the CDR3, the DNA is TGTGCCAGCAGCCCTGGCGGGGACGAGCAGTACTTC. The full variable domain, with the rest looked up from reference TRBV9 and TRBJ2-7, is DSGVTQTPKHLITATGQRVTLRCSPRSGDLSVYWYQQSLDQGLQFLIQYYNGEERAKGNILERFSAQQFPDLHSELNLSSLELGDSALYFCASSPGGDEQYFGPGTRLTVT.

The table lists this clonotype with a count of one. The chain links TRBV4-1 to TRBJ2-3, with D unclear. Trimming cost V 6 bases and J 5 bases, with 12 bases left between them. CDR3 length equals 13 residues. Germline V gene data show CDR1 as MGHRA and CDR2 as YSYEKL. The CDR3 DNA is TGCGCCAGCAGAGCAGTATTTGGAGATACGCAGTATTTT. Protein product: CASRAVFGDTQYF.

The chain recombines TRBV25-1 with TRBJ1-1; 7 nucleotides agree with TRBD1. Germline V gene sequence: CDR1 MGHDK, CDR2 SYGVNS. This CDR3 region has 17 residues. After removal of 1 base from V and 1 base from J, the junction contained 9 bases not matched to a gene. The DNA of the CDR3 is TGTGCCAGCAGTGAATTACGACCAGGGGGGCCGAACACTGAAGCTTTCTTT. Its protein is CASSELRPGGPNTEAFF.

CDR3 nucleotide sequence: TGCGCCAGCAGCCGAGGCGGGAATATGAACACTGAAGCTTTCTTT. As protein: CASSRGGNMNTEAFF. This chain uses TRBV5-1 with TRBJ1-1, with D uncertain. The CDR3 loop spans 15 amino acids. The germline V gene encodes CDR1 SGHRS and CDR2 YFSETQ. With 4 bases removed from V and 0 bases from J, the gap between germline ends came to 13 bases. The complete variable domain, with remaining parts taken from reference TRBV5-1 and TRBJ1-1, reads KAGVTQTPRYLIKTRGQQVTLSCSPISGHRSVSWYQQTPGQGLQFLFEYFSETQRNKGNFPGRFSGRQFSNSRSEMNVSTLELGDSALYLCASSRGGNMNTEAFFGQGTRLTVV.

The genes are TRBV6-4 and TRBJ2-1, with a weak D call TRBD2 (6 bases). The germline V gene has CDR1 MRHNA and CDR2 SNTAGT. The V end was cut by 1 base, the J end by 10 bases, with 11 bases between. The CDR3 has 13 amino acids. CDR3 nucleotide sequence: TGTGCCAGCAGTGACTGGGAGGCCGGCGAGCAGTTCTTC. This encodes CASSDWEAGEQFF.

This sequence joins TRBV29-1 and TRBJ1-1; D not resolved. The CDR3 loop spans 12 amino acids. The V gene's germline CDR1 is SQVTM and CDR2 ANQGSEA. The V and J ends lost 6 bases and 5 bases respectively, with 13 bases between them. The CDR3 bases are TGCAGCGTCCTCTCAAGTGGGACTGAAGCTTTCTTT. Translation gives CSVLSSGTEAFF. Full variable domain (remainder filled in from reference TRBV29-1 and TRBJ1-1): SAVISQKPSRDICQRGTSLTIQCQVDSQVTMMFWYRQQPGQSLTLIATANQGSEATYESGFVIDKFPISRPNLTFSTLTVSNMSPEDSSIYLCSVLSSGTEAFFGQGTRLTVV.

This clonotype was detected only once. The chain has TRBV29-1 and TRBJ1-4; possibly TRBD1 for D (5 bases). The CDR3 runs to 12 residues. Germline V gene data show CDR1 as SQVTM and CDR2 as ANQGSEA. Trimming pared 5 bases from V and 4 bases from J, leaving 8 bases between. CDR3 DNA: TGCAGCGTTCTGGGGGGTAATGAAAAACTGTTTTTT. It codes for CSVLGGNEKLFF.

The chain uses TRBV7-2 and TRBJ2-4; a possible D gene is TRBD2 (6 bases). V lost 1 base, J lost 0 bases, and 19 bases lay in between. Germline lookup yields CDR1 SGHTA and CDR2 FQGNSA. CDR3 length equals 19 residues. CDR3 nucleotides: TGTGCCAGCAGCTTAGATATCGGGAGACCCCTTCTAGCCAAAAACATTCAGTACTTC. This sequence encodes CASSLDIGRPLLAKNIQYF.

The CDR3 bases are TGTGCCAGCTCTAGCGGGAGGGCCTCTGAGCAGTTCTTC. It yields the protein CASSSGRASEQFF. The chain carries TRBV6-5 and TRBJ2-1; 12 nucleotides align to TRBD2. Losses at the gene ends were 8 bases for V and 9 bases for J; bases not matched to a gene: 5. CDR1 is MNHEY, CDR2 SVGAGI, per germline. This CDR3 is built from 13 residues.

This CDR3 reads CASAAGFSDTQYF. In DNA, the CDR3 is TGTGCCAGCGCGGCGGGATTTTCAGATACGCAGTATTTT. The genes are TRBV6-4 and TRBJ2-3, with a possible D match to TRBD2 (6 bases). Trimming removed 8 bases at V and 4 bases at J, with 13 bases between. Per the germline V gene, CDR1 is MRHNA and CDR2 is SNTAGT. This CDR3 has 13 residues.

The chain combines TRBV6-6 with TRBJ2-1; D may be TRBD1 (6 bases). Between the trimmed V and J ends, which lost 7 bases and 9 bases, there was a span of 16 bases. The CDR3 extends over 13 amino acids. Germline V lookup: CDR1 MNHNY, CDR2 SVGAGI (reference sequence). The CDR3 DNA sequence: TGTGCCAGCATGGGACAACCTAGTGGTGAGCAGTTCTTC. Its translation is CASMGQPSGEQFF.

The chain recombines TRBV5-1 with TRBJ2-1; tentatively, D is TRBD2 (6 bases). The V gene's germline CDR1 is SGHRS and CDR2 YFSETQ. The CDR3 totals 15 residues. The V end was cut by 2 bases, the J end by 0 bases, with 9 bases between. The CDR3 sequence is CASSFRTISYNEQFF. The CDR3 DNA sequence: TGCGCCAGCAGCTTTAGGACTATCTCCTACAATGAGCAGTTCTTC.

This sequence joins TRBV5-4 and TRBJ2-7; weak D call: TRBD2 (6 bases). Trimming left V 4 bases short and J 4 bases short, with 12 bases between. Germline lookup yields CDR1 SGHNT and CDR2 YYREEE (reference sequence). The CDR3 length is 13 residues. CDR3 in DNA: TGTGCCAGCAGCGCTGGGGGGAGTTACGAGCAGTACGTC. Its translation is CASSAGGSYEQYV.

This chain links TRBV5-1 with TRBJ2-1; no reliable D call. Trimming shortened V by 5 bases and J by 4 bases, and 16 bases separated the two germline ends. The CDR3 has 15 amino acids. Germline V gene data show CDR1 as SGHRS and CDR2 as YFSETQ. CDR3 in DNA: TGCGCCAGCAGTTACGACGGATCACAATACAATGAGCAGTTCTTC. This codes for CASSYDGSQYNEQFF. The whole variable domain, filled in from reference TRBV5-1 and TRBJ2-1, reads KAGVTQTPRYLIKTRGQQVTLSCSPISGHRSVSWYQQTPGQGLQFLFEYFSETQRNKGNFPGRFSGRQFSNSRSEMNVSTLELGDSALYLCASSYDGSQYNEQFFGPGTRLTVL.

The gene calls are TRBV6-2 or TRBV6-3 and TRBJ1-1, with D uncertain. Per germline, CDR1 MNHEY and CDR2 SVGEGT. V dropped 2 bases and J dropped 4 bases, with 5 bases sitting between them. The CDR3 runs to 12 residues. The CDR3 region has the DNA TGTGCCAGCAGTTACGGGCGCACTGAAGCTTTCTTT. Protein: CASSYGRTEAFF.

The V call is TRBV19, the J call TRBJ2-7; D possibly corresponds to TRBD1 (6 bases). The V and J ends lost 3 bases and 6 bases respectively, with 12 bases between them. The CDR3 runs 13 residues. Germline CDR1 LNHDA, CDR2 SQIVND (reference sequence). The CDR3 nucleotides read TGTGCCAGTAGTATGGGCAGGGGTAGCGAGCAGTACGTC. Translation gives CASSMGRGSEQYV.

This rearrangement joins TRBV6-5 to TRBJ2-3; D perhaps matches TRBD2 (5 bases). The CDR3 loop spans 13 amino acids. Trimming stripped 8 bases from V and 2 bases from J, with 11 bases between. Germline V lookup: CDR1 MNHEY, CDR2 SVGAGI. CDR3 in DNA: TGTGCCAGCTGGGGAGCGAACACAGATACGCAGTATTTT. Its protein product is CASWGANTDTQYF.

The V and J genes are TRBV5-1 and TRBJ2-2; D gene ambiguous. CDR3 length: 13 amino acids. The ends were cut back, 3 bases at V and 2 bases at J, with 5 bases in the middle. The germline gives CDR1 SGHRS, CDR2 YFSETQ. In nucleotides, the CDR3 is TGCGCCAGCAGCTATATAAACACCGGGGAGCTGTTTTTT. Amino acids: CASSYINTGELFF.

The chain is built from TRBV7-2 and TRBJ2-1; weak D call: TRBD2 (5 bases). CDR3 length: 11 amino acids. The germline V and J ends were trimmed by 3 bases and 9 bases, with 6 bases remaining between them. Germline V gene data show CDR1 as SGHTA and CDR2 as FQGNSA. The CDR3 region has the DNA TGTGCCAGCAGCTTCGGGATTGAGCAGTTCTTC. It is translated as CASSFGIEQFF.

V is TRBV29-1 and J is TRBJ2-7, with D uncertain. With 5 bases removed from V and 4 bases from J, the gap between germline ends came to 18 bases. The V gene's germline CDR1 is SQVTM and CDR2 ANQGSEA. The CDR3 sequence is 14 residues long. This CDR3 is CSVLLAVQGYEQYF. CDR3 DNA sequence: TGCAGCGTTCTGCTTGCCGTTCAAGGGTACGAGCAGTACTTC.

The V call is TRBV20-1, the J call TRBJ1-1; no clear D gene. Trimming took 3 bases from V and 0 from J, leaving 8 bases between them. In germline, CDR1 is DFQATT, CDR2 SNEGSKA (reference sequence). The CDR3 extends over 13 amino acids. The CDR3 sequence: CSASGIMNTEAFF. As DNA, the CDR3 is TGCAGTGCTAGTGGGATTATGAACACTGAAGCTTTCTTT.

The J gene is TRBJ2-3, the V gene TRBV24-1; tentatively, D is TRBD1 (6 bases). V shed 3 bases and J shed 6 bases, with 12 bases lying between them. Germline V gene lookup returns CDR1 KGHDR and CDR2 SFDVKD. The CDR3 is made up of 14 amino acids. The CDR3 sequence: CATSDRGQLDTQYF. The CDR3 coding sequence is TGTGCCACCAGTGATCGAGGACAGTTGGATACGCAGTATTTT.

This clonotype was found once. This sequence joins TRBV6-5 and TRBJ2-5; no reliable D call. Germline V CDR1 and CDR2: MNHEY, SVGAGI. V was cut by 9 bases and J by 5 bases, with 19 bases left in between. The CDR3 runs to 14 residues. CDR3 DNA sequence: TGTGCCAGTGGAGTGGATGGGATGACGGAGACCCAGTACTTC. It is translated as CASGVDGMTETQYF.

This chain joins TRBV13 and TRBJ2-6; D uncertain. The V gene's germline CDR1 is PRHDT and CDR2 FYEKMQ (reference sequence). This CDR3 is 19 amino acids long. V lost 0 bases to trimming and J lost 2 bases, with 17 bases between them. The CDR3 coding sequence is TGTGCCAGCAGCTTAGGATACCCTGAGGTCACTACTGGGGCCAACGTCCTGACTTTC. Translation gives CASSLGYPEVTTGANVLTF.

The V call is TRBV29-1, the J call TRBJ2-1; D gene ambiguous. V was clipped by 4 bases and J by 4 bases, with 11 bases between them. The CDR3 has 13 amino acids. Germline CDR1 reads SQVTM; CDR2 reads ANQGSEA. The CDR3 DNA reads as TGCAGCGTTGCCGGAGTAGGGTACAATGAGCAGTTCTTC. Its translation: CSVAGVGYNEQFF.

V usage is TRBV7-6 and J usage is TRBJ2-5; D uncertain. CDR1 is SGHVS and CDR2 is FNYEAQ in the germline V gene. This CDR3 is built from 15 residues. V lost 5 bases and J lost 0, with 13 bases in between. For the CDR3, the DNA is TGTGCCAGCAGCCCCCGGACCGTATACCAAGAGACCCAGTACTTC. Its translation: CASSPRTVYQETQYF.

This chain uses TRBV7-8 with TRBJ2-2; tentatively, D is TRBD1 (5 bases). V was trimmed by 4 bases and J by 6 bases, leaving 15 bases between them. The CDR3 loop spans 15 amino acids. The germline V gene has CDR1 SGHVS and CDR2 FQNEAQ. The CDR3 here is CASSYVQGAAGELFF. CDR3 bases: TGTGCCAGCAGCTACGTCCAGGGTGCGGCCGGGGAGCTGTTTTTT.

The V and J genes are TRBV29-1 and TRBJ1-1; D call uncertain. V lost 5 bases and J lost 4, with 11 bases in between. CDR1 is SQVTM and CDR2 is ANQGSEA in the germline V gene. The CDR3 runs 12 residues. CDR3 sequence: CSVLTTTTEAFF. Here the CDR3 DNA reads TGCAGCGTTCTAACAACGACCACTGAAGCTTTCTTT.

The V and J genes are TRBV28 and TRBJ1-5; possible D gene TRBD1, 6 bases. This CDR3 has 14 residues. The germline CDR1 and CDR2 sequences are MDHEN and SYDVKM. Deletions cut 3 bases from V and 6 bases from J, with 12 bases between. The CDR3 sequence: CASSLEQGSQPQHF. The CDR3 DNA is TGTGCCAGCAGTTTGGAGCAGGGGAGTCAGCCCCAGCATTTT. Variable domain in full (rest from reference TRBV28 and TRBJ1-5): DVKVTQSSRYLVKRTGEKVFLECVQDMDHENMFWYRQDPGLGLRLIYFSYDVKMKEKGDIPEGYSVSREKKERFSLILESASTNQTSMYLCASSLEQGSQPQHFGDGTRLSIL.

The chain joins TRBV12-3 or TRBV12-4 to TRBJ1-5, with no clear D. This CDR3 has 13 amino acids. V lost 2 bases to trimming and J lost 9 bases, with 11 bases between them. CDR3 nucleotides: TGTGCCAGCAGTTTAAATGACCCGACGCCCCAGCATTTT. Translating gives CASSLNDPTPQHF.

J is TRBJ2-3 and V is TRBV9; D is perhaps TRBD2 (5 bases). V lost 0 bases, J lost 11 bases, and 13 bases lay in between. Germline V CDR1 and CDR2: SGDLS, YYNGEE. The length of the CDR3 is 13 residues. The CDR3 DNA reads TGTGCCAGCAGCGTAGCTGGCGTGGGAGAGCAGTATTTT. It specifies CASSVAGVGEQYF. Full variable domain (remainder filled in from reference TRBV9 and TRBJ2-3): DSGVTQTPKHLITATGQRVTLRCSPRSGDLSVYWYQQSLDQGLQFLIQYYNGEERAKGNILERFSAQQFPDLHSELNLSSLELGDSALYFCASSVAGVGEQYFGPGTRLTVL.

The chain joins TRBV30 to TRBJ1-2; D unclear. CDR1 and CDR2 (germline): GTSNPN, SVGIG (reference sequence). The CDR3 totals 13 residues. The germline V and J ends were trimmed by 0 bases and 6 bases, with 11 bases remaining between them. The CDR3 reads CAWSVEGIHGYTF. In DNA, the CDR3 is TGTGCCTGGAGTGTAGAGGGTATCCATGGCTACACCTTC.